These 21 T cell receptor beta chains came from one sample sequenced in a study of cytomegalovirus exposure and HLA in healthy donors. PCR amplification relied on 60 Vbeta primers (plus 13 Jbeta primers). The table came from immunoSEQ multiplex PCR; TCRdb's copy has only in-frame clones and leaves some out. The table includes tens of thousands of clones, about 75% detected once. The sequenced material came from PBMCs. The receptors stem from a man aged 40-55 years in good health and CMV-seronegative.

V gene TRBV25-1 combines with J gene TRBJ2-2, with TRBD1 as a possible D gene (5 bases). This CDR3 contains 14 residues. CDR1 and CDR2 from the germline V gene are MGHDK and SYGVNS. V gave up 5 bases and J gave up 3 bases, with 10 bases separating them. CDR3 DNA: TGTGCCAGCAGTCTCAGGGTGGACACCGGGGAGCTGTTTTTT. The encoded protein is CASSLRVDTGELFF.

The rearrangement uses TRBV28 and TRBJ1-1, with D tentatively TRBD1 (5 bases). The CDR3 is 15 residues long. CDR1 and CDR2 from the germline V gene are MDHEN and SYDVKM. The germline V and J ends were trimmed by 7 bases and 3 bases, with 18 bases remaining between them. The CDR3 bases are TGTGCCAGCACCGGCGGAGGGGCCGGGGACACTGAAGCTTTCTTT. Its translation: CASTGGGAGDTEAFF. Full variable domain (remainder filled in from reference TRBV28 and TRBJ1-1): DVKVTQSSRYLVKRTGEKVFLECVQDMDHENMFWYRQDPGLGLRLIYFSYDVKMKEKGDIPEGYSVSREKKERFSLILESASTNQTSMYLCASTGGGAGDTEAFFGQGTRLTVV.

The CDR3 DNA sequence: TGTGCCAGCAGCGTAGCTACCCACTCCTACGAGCAGTACTTC. Encoded protein: CASSVATHSYEQYF. This chain links TRBV9 with TRBJ2-7, with no clear D. This CDR3 contains 14 residues. CDR1 and CDR2 from the germline V gene are SGDLS and YYNGEE. Trimming stripped 0 bases from V and 0 bases from J, with 7 bases between.

The table lists this clone with a few counts. The chain joins TRBV2 to TRBJ2-2; 8 bases match TRBD2. V dropped 3 bases and J dropped 6; count of bases not matched to a gene: 6. Germline CDR1 SNHLY, CDR2 FYNNEI. This CDR3 has 15 amino acids. In DNA, the CDR3 is TGTGCCAGCAGTGAGACCGGGAGGGGTGCCGGGGAGCTGTTTTTT. Protein: CASSETGRGAGELFF.

In the case of this clone: Germline and junction disagree at one end, which may indicate a read error. The chain has TRBV30 and TRBJ1-1; the D gene is possibly TRBD1 (6 bases). Germline values: CDR1 GTSNPN, CDR2 SVGIG (reference sequence). The CDR3 contains 17 residues. The CDR3 DNA sequence: TGTGTCTGGAGTGTTTGGGCCAGAGGGGGAGTGAGGACTGAAGCTTTCTTT. Its translation: CVWSVWARGGVRTEAFF.

The chain recombines TRBV27 with TRBJ1-2; 7 nucleotides agree with TRBD1. Trimming removed 5 bases from V and 8 bases from J; junction bases left unmatched: 5. The CDR3 extends over 12 amino acids. Germline-derived CDR1 and CDR2 are MNHEY and SMNVEV (reference sequence). The chain's CDR3 is CASSPGTVGYTF. CDR3 nucleotide sequence: TGTGCCAGCAGTCCTGGGACAGTCGGCTACACCTTC.

The chain employs TRBV4-2 and TRBJ2-7; TRBD1 agrees at 7 bases. The length of the CDR3 is 16 residues. Germline V gene data show CDR1 as LGHNA and CDR2 as YNFKEQ. The J segment lost 0 bases and the V segment lost 1 base, leaving 6 bases of the junction unmatched. Here the CDR3 reads CASSQAAGTASYEQYF. CDR3 DNA: TGTGCCAGCAGCCAAGCCGCCGGGACAGCCTCCTACGAGCAGTACTTC.

The chain links TRBV6-1 to TRBJ2-7; D uncertain. The CDR3 runs to 13 residues. Germline lookup yields CDR1 MNHNS and CDR2 SASEGT. Trimming pared 5 bases from V and 3 bases from J, leaving 11 bases between. CDR3 sequence: CASSQDWYYEQYF. CDR3 DNA sequence: TGTGCCAGCAGTCAAGACTGGTACTACGAGCAGTACTTC.

The chain joins TRBV29-1 to TRBJ2-5; 7 bases are shared with TRBD1. Germline V gene sequence: CDR1 SQVTM, CDR2 ANQGSEA. The V segment lost 2 bases and the J segment 7 bases; nucleotides outside the gene matches: 10. The CDR3 length is 14 residues. The CDR3, as DNA: TGCAGCGTTGAAACAGGGGCGACTTTATGGACCCAGTACTTC. As protein: CSVETGATLWTQYF.

CDR3 nucleotide sequence: TGTGCCAGCAGCCAAGAGGGGGTTATCGGGACAGGGGCCTACGAGCAGTACTTC. This sequence encodes CASSQEGVIGTGAYEQYF. The chain has TRBV4-2 and TRBJ2-7; TRBD1 aligns across 10 bases. This CDR3 has 18 amino acids. Looked up from germline, CDR1 is LGHNA and CDR2 is YNFKEQ. Losses at the gene ends were 0 bases for V and 2 bases for J; bases not matched to a gene: 10.

The chain links TRBV30 to TRBJ2-7; D remains unclear. This CDR3 is built from 12 residues. The germline CDR1 and CDR2 sequences are GTSNPN and SVGIG (reference sequence). V lost 5 bases to trimming and J lost 1 base, with 9 bases between them. The CDR3: CAWGGNSYEQYF. The CDR3 DNA follows: TGTGCCTGGGGCGGCAATTCCTACGAGCAGTACTTC.

V gene TRBV5-1 combines with J gene TRBJ2-7; 8 nucleotides agree with TRBD1. CDR1 is SGHRS and CDR2 is YFSETQ in the germline V gene. The CDR3 runs 15 residues. V gave up 4 bases and J gave up 6 bases; unmatched junction bases: 12. The chain's CDR3 is CASSKQKGTGLEQYF. In DNA, the CDR3 is TGCGCCAGCAGCAAACAAAAGGGGACAGGACTCGAGCAGTACTTC.

This clone was detected only a few times. The rearrangement uses TRBV7-3 and TRBJ2-1; D gene ambiguous. The CDR3 covers 13 residues. The V gene's germline CDR1 is SGHTA and CDR2 FQGTGA. Trimming cost V 4 bases and J 6 bases, with 10 bases left between them. CDR3 coding DNA: TGTGCCAGCAGCTCCTCCTCCAGCAATGAGCAGTTCTTC. Translation: CASSSSSSNEQFF.

The rearrangement links TRBV29-1 to TRBJ1-3; 7 bases line up with TRBD1. Trimming removed 7 bases from V and 9 bases from J; junction bases left unmatched: 15. Germline-derived CDR1 and CDR2 are SQVTM and ANQGSEA. The CDR3 length is 14 residues. The CDR3, as DNA: TGCAGCGCCGTCCCCGGGACAGACCTACGCACCATATATTTT. The encoded protein is CSAVPGTDLRTIYF.

V gene TRBV19 combines with J gene TRBJ1-5; D gene ambiguous. From germline, CDR1 is LNHDA and CDR2 SQIVND (reference sequence). V dropped 6 bases and J dropped 3 bases, with 9 bases sitting between them. The length of the CDR3 is 13 residues. As DNA, the CDR3 is TGTGCCAGTAGCTTAAAATCCAATCAGCCCCAGCATTTT. Translation gives CASSLKSNQPQHF.

J is TRBJ2-6 and V is TRBV7-6; the D is unclear. This CDR3 has 17 residues. Deletions cut 7 bases from V and 0 bases from J, with 16 bases between. The V gene's germline CDR1 is SGHVS and CDR2 FNYEAQ. Written as DNA, the CDR3 is TGTGCCAGCACCCGTCTACCCCCGGGCTCTGGGGCCAACGTCCTGACTTTC. It is translated as CASTRLPPGSGANVLTF.

A remark on this clone: A junction boundary mismatches the germline segment, possibly from a read error. The J gene is TRBJ1-6, the V gene TRBV7-7; weak D call: TRBD1 (6 bases). This CDR3 spans 14 amino acids. Germline loops: CDR1 SSHAT, CDR2 FNYEAQ (reference sequence). The CDR3 nucleotides are TGTGCTAGCAGCCCGGGACACGGAGGTTCACCCCTCCACTTT. Encoded protein: CASSPGHGGSPLHF.

This chain joins TRBV9 and TRBJ2-7; 7 bases are a match to TRBD1. Germline CDR1 SGDLS, CDR2 YYNGEE. J was trimmed by 1 base and V by 2 bases; bases with no gene match: 3. The CDR3 loop spans 14 amino acids. In DNA, the CDR3 is TGTGCCAGCAGCGTTGGGACAGATTCCTACGAGCAGTACTTC. It codes for CASSVGTDSYEQYF.

The chain couples TRBV19 to TRBJ1-2; 8 nucleotides line up with TRBD1. V trimming: 5 bases; J trimming: 2 bases; junction bases outside the gene matches: 4. This CDR3 comprises 14 residues. Germline V gives CDR1 LNHDA, CDR2 SQIVND (reference sequence). In nucleotides, the CDR3 is TGTGCCAGTAGTCCGGGACAGGCGAACTATGGCTACACCTTC. Its protein is CASSPGQANYGYTF.

This chain links TRBV7-6 with TRBJ1-6, with TRBD1 identical over 11 bases. The CDR3 runs 15 residues. CDR1 SGHVS and CDR2 FNYEAQ come from the germline V gene. Losses at the gene ends were 11 bases for V and 4 bases for J; bases not matched to a gene: 7. The CDR3 nucleotides read TGTGCCGGAAATGGACAGGGGGCTTATAATTCACCCCTCCACTTT. Protein product: CAGNGQGAYNSPLHF. Using reference TRBV7-6 and TRBJ1-6 for the parts outside the CDR3, the full variable domain is GAGVSQSPRYKVTKRGQDVALRCDPISGHVSLYWYRQALGQGPEFLTYFNYEAQQDKSGLPNDRFSAERPEGSISTLTIQRTEQRDSAMYRCAGNGQGAYNSPLHFGNGTRLTVT.

This chain connects TRBV7-2 to TRBJ2-7, with TRBD1 identical over 12 bases. Germline CDR1 and CDR2: SGHTA and FQGNSA. Losses at the gene ends were 2 bases for V and 7 bases for J; bases not matched to a gene: 6. CDR3 length: 15 residues. CDR3 DNA sequence: TGTGCCAGCAGCTTACCGGGACAGGGGGCGGGGGAGCAGTACTTC. This sequence encodes CASSLPGQGAGEQYF.